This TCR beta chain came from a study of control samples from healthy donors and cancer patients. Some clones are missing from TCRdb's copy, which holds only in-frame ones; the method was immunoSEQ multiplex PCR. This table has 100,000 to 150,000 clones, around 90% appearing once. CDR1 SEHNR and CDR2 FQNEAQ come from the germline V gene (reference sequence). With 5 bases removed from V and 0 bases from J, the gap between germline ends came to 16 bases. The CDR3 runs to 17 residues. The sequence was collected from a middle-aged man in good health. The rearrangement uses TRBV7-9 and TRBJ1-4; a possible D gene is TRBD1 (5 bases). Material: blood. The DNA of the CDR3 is TGTGCCAGCAGCAATAGCCGGGACCGAACAACTAATGAAAAACTGTTTTTT. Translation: CASSNSRDRTTNEKLFF.